The 17 T cell receptor beta chains presented below share a single source sample, sequenced in a study of TIL therapy for anti-PD-1-resistant metastatic lung cancer. Stated time point: pre-treatment sample, taken before nivolumab and TIL therapy. Most excised metastases sampled were pleural nodules or supraclavicular lymph nodes. Sequencing used immunoSEQ v3. Libraries were prepared by immunoSEQ multiplex PCR; TCRdb keeps only in-frame clonotypes and omits some of them. This sample yields tens of thousands of clones, of which 70% to 85% are seen a single time; approximately 5.6% belongs to the top ten. The sequencing used tumor tissue, collected at baseline. All receptors derive from a person aged 30 to 80 with non-small cell lung cancer.

The chain couples TRBV7-2 to TRBJ2-5; possible D gene TRBD2, 6 bases. Per germline, CDR1 SGHTA and CDR2 FQGNSA. V was trimmed by 5 bases and J by 2 bases, leaving 12 bases between them. The CDR3 runs to 14 residues. The chain's CDR3 is CASSIAGTQETQYF. The CDR3 DNA is TGTGCCAGCAGCATTGCCGGGACTCAAGAGACCCAGTACTTC.

The V gene is TRBV5-6, the J gene TRBJ2-3, with no clear D. This CDR3 has 12 residues. CDR1 SGHDT and CDR2 YYEEEE come from the germline V gene. Trimming took 0 bases from V and 8 from J, leaving 7 bases between them. The CDR3 coding sequence is TGTGCCAGCAGCTTGGGTAGAACTACGCAGTATTTT. Its protein is CASSLGRTTQYF.

V gene TRBV7-3 combines with J gene TRBJ2-3; tentatively, D is TRBD1 or TRBD2 (6 bases each). V was cut by 0 bases and J by 3 bases, with 10 bases left in between. The V gene's germline CDR1 is SGHTA and CDR2 FQGTGA. The CDR3 runs 15 residues. The CDR3 bases are TGTGCCAGCAGCTTAACAGGGGGGCTTACAGATACGCAGTATTTT. Residues: CASSLTGGLTDTQYF. The entire variable domain, with the rest obtained from reference TRBV7-3 and TRBJ2-3, is as follows: GAGVSQTPSNKVTEKGKYVELRCDPISGHTALYWYRQSLGQGPEFLIYFQGTGAADDSGLPNDRFFAVRPEGSVSTLKIQRTERGDSAVYLCASSLTGGLTDTQYFGPGTRLTVL.

For this clone: Relative to the germline gene, one junction end is altered; a read error may explain this. The same CDR3 can be traced to other DNA sequences in this sample. The rearrangement joins TRBV5-6 to TRBJ1-6; D is unresolved. This CDR3 contains 13 residues. Germline loops: CDR1 SGHDT, CDR2 YYEEEE. The CDR3 DNA is TGTGCCAGCAGATCGGGCTATAATTCACCTCTCCACTTT. Residues: CASRSGYNSPLHF.

This chain uses TRBV9 with TRBJ2-2; D is uncertain. The CDR3 spans 14 residues. CDR1 is SGDLS, CDR2 YYNGEE, per germline. V was trimmed by 3 bases and J by 2 bases, leaving 8 bases between them. As DNA, the CDR3 is TGTGCCAGCAGCGCGGACGTAAACACCGGGGAGCTGTTTTTT. Translating it yields CASSADVNTGELFF.

This clone was detected a few times. The gene calls are TRBV19 and TRBJ2-3; perhaps TRBD2 as D (6 bases). The CDR3 has 13 residues. CDR1 and CDR2 (germline): LNHDA, SQIVND (reference sequence). Trimming shortened V by 3 bases and J by 6 bases, and 10 bases separated the two germline ends. In DNA, the CDR3 is TGTGCCAGTAGTATCCCTGGAGGGGATACGCAGTATTTT. Residues: CASSIPGGDTQYF.

The chain employs TRBV2 and TRBJ1-1; D gene ambiguous. V was trimmed by 4 bases and J by 2 bases, leaving 8 bases between them. Germline values: CDR1 SNHLY, CDR2 FYNNEI. The CDR3 is 13 amino acids. CDR3 coding DNA: TGTGCCAGCAGTGTGGCACCAAACACTGAAGCTTTCTTT. Protein product: CASSVAPNTEAFF.

The V gene is TRBV5-6, the J gene TRBJ2-7; the D is unclear. Trimming cost V 1 base and J 7 bases, with 12 bases left between them. The CDR3 covers 13 residues. Germline assignment: CDR1 SGHDT and CDR2 YYEEEE. Here the CDR3 DNA reads TGTGCCAGCAGCTTGAAGGTAGGGTGGGAGCAGTACTTC. The encoded protein is CASSLKVGWEQYF.

The J gene is TRBJ2-7, the V gene TRBV5-6; 8 bases match TRBD2. J was trimmed by 4 bases and V by 4 bases; bases with no gene match: 13. Germline V lookup: CDR1 SGHDT, CDR2 YYEEEE. The CDR3 loop spans 16 amino acids. For the CDR3, the DNA is TGTGCCAGCAGCGGGTACAGCGGGGGCGGCAAGTACGAGCAGTACTTC. Its protein is CASSGYSGGGKYEQYF.

The V call is TRBV9, the J call TRBJ2-3; 12 nucleotides line up with TRBD2. Germline V CDR1 and CDR2: SGDLS, YYNGEE. The CDR3 sequence is 17 residues long. The trim removed 3 bases at V and 2 bases at J, leaving 7 bases unmatched. As DNA, the CDR3 is TGTGCCAGCAGCGCGAGAGGACTAGCGGGGTTCACAGATACGCAGTATTTT. Residues: CASSARGLAGFTDTQYF. Together with reference TRBV9 and TRBJ2-3, the CDR3 gives the full variable domain: DSGVTQTPKHLITATGQRVTLRCSPRSGDLSVYWYQQSLDQGLQFLIQYYNGEERAKGNILERFSAQQFPDLHSELNLSSLELGDSALYFCASSARGLAGFTDTQYFGPGTRLTVL.

The rearrangement joins TRBV14 to TRBJ2-7; D may correspond to TRBD1 or TRBD2 (6 bases each). This CDR3 comprises 14 residues. From germline, CDR1 is SGHDN and CDR2 FVKESK. V lost 1 base to trimming and J lost 6 bases, with 13 bases between them. The CDR3 loop is CASSQAGAPIEQYF. The CDR3 nucleotides read TGTGCCAGCAGCCAAGCGGGGGCACCGATCGAGCAGTACTTC.

The chain couples TRBV29-1 to TRBJ1-3, with no clear D. Between the trimmed V and J ends, which lost 3 bases and 0 bases, there was a span of 12 bases. The CDR3 contains 15 residues. The V gene's germline CDR1 is SQVTM and CDR2 ANQGSEA. The CDR3 DNA reads TGCAGCGTTGAGGATGGGTCAACCTCTGGAAACACCATATATTTT. Translated: CSVEDGSTSGNTIYF.

This chain connects TRBV19 to TRBJ1-4, with no clear D. The germline V gene has CDR1 LNHDA and CDR2 SQIVND (reference sequence). V was trimmed by 7 bases and J by 8 bases, leaving 20 bases between them. The CDR3 spans 15 residues. In DNA form, the CDR3 reads TGTGCCAGTACCCCCCTGGGTGGAGGGAAGGAAAAACTGTTTTTT. It yields the protein CASTPLGGGKEKLFF.

The chain links TRBV9 to TRBJ2-3; D is unclear. The germline V gene encodes CDR1 SGDLS and CDR2 YYNGEE. Trimming stripped 4 bases from V and 6 bases from J, with 12 bases between. CDR3 length equals 13 residues. The CDR3 protein is CASSKLLTDTQYF. CDR3 DNA sequence: TGTGCCAGCAGCAAACTACTTACTGATACGCAGTATTTT.

The gene calls are TRBV7-9 and TRBJ2-2; D gene uncertain. Per the germline V gene, CDR1 is SEHNR and CDR2 is FQNEAQ (reference sequence). V was pared by 3 bases and J by 7 bases, with 18 bases between. The CDR3 extends over 16 amino acids. CDR3 amino acids: CASSFNPLDGSGELFF. CDR3 coding DNA: TGTGCCAGCAGCTTCAACCCGCTGGACGGCAGCGGGGAGCTGTTTTTT. Combining the CDR3 with reference TRBV7-9 and TRBJ2-2 gives the whole variable domain DTGVSQNPRHKITKRGQNVTFRCDPISEHNRLYWYRQTLGQGPEFLTYFQNEAQLEKSRLLSDRFSAERPKGSFSTLEIQRTEQGDSAMYLCASSFNPLDGSGELFFGEGSRLTVL.

The chain is built from TRBV13 and TRBJ2-5; 10 nucleotides align to TRBD1. V was clipped by 5 bases and J by 5 bases; unmatched bases: 11. CDR3 length equals 16 residues. Germline V lookup: CDR1 PRHDT, CDR2 FYEKMQ (reference sequence). This CDR3 reads CASSRDRGASGETQYF. The CDR3 nucleotides read TGTGCCAGCAGCCGGGACAGGGGCGCCTCCGGGGAGACCCAGTACTTC.

The chain couples TRBV7-9 to TRBJ1-2; 7 nucleotides agree with TRBD1. Germline trimming cut 5 bases from V and 1 base from J; bases unmatched to any gene: 10. The CDR3 runs to 16 residues. CDR1 SEHNR and CDR2 FQNEAQ come from the germline V gene (reference sequence). The CDR3, as DNA: TGTGCCAGCAGCCTTCAAGACAGGGCGATTAACTATGGCTACACCTTC. The encoded protein is CASSLQDRAINYGYTF.